This note documents a single TCR beta chain sequence. Its matching antigen is unknown. TCRdb used MiXCR to reprocess the 5' RACE reads, holding one entry per CDR3 protein. The profile shows 85,000 to 100,000 distinct CDR3 sequences, around 12% of them singletons. This record belongs to a study of spatial heterogeneity in lung cancer. Study details: Sequences of the beta chain were consistently detected in greater numbers than alpha-chain sequences. The average count in raw reads for each unique TCR and UMI combination exceeded eight appearances.

The sample's time point: sample taken at primary tumor resection. Findings of the study overall: TCRs found ubiquitously expanded in tumor appeared in blood more at resection than at follow-up.

The specimen was PBMCs, collected at surgery. The receptor's source is a male donor with early-stage non-small cell lung cancer.

CDR3: CASSRPGPHYEQYF. The CDR3 region has the DNA TGTGCCAGCAGCCGACCGGGACCACACTACGAGCAGTACTTC. The chain employs TRBV28 and TRBJ2-7; TRBD1 or TRBD2 may be the D gene (5 bases each). V was trimmed by 6 bases and J by 3 bases, leaving 15 bases between them. Germline V CDR1 and CDR2: MDHEN, SYDVKM. This CDR3 has 14 residues.